These 17 T cell receptor beta chains originate from one sample sequenced in a study of T cell responses to AZD1222 COVID-19 vaccine (dated by TCRdb to about 2021). The label giving this sample's time point can be read as: baseline before first vaccination. The library was built by means of the immunoSEQ multiplex PCR assay. Not all clones reach the TCRdb copy of this immuneACCESS table, which keeps in-frame sequences only. Checked studies attribute under half of the gap to unresolved V genes and leave the rest unexplained. The sample table holds about 96,000 clones, of which roughly 90% were seen once. Clones ranked in the top ten supply about 28% of the sample. The sample was peripheral blood, taken on day 0 of AZD1222 vaccination. The receptors here all came from an adult in good health.

This chain uses TRBV19 with TRBJ1-2; TRBD1 matches at 8 bases. Unmatched junction bases numbered 15, after V lost 5 bases and J lost 7 bases. The CDR3 is 16 amino acids. Looked up from germline, CDR1 is LNHDA and CDR2 is SQIVND (reference sequence). CDR3 in amino acids: CASSAIQTGVGRGYTF. In DNA form, the CDR3 reads TGTGCCAGTAGTGCAATCCAGACAGGGGTAGGTCGTGGCTACACCTTC.

The chain has TRBV11-2 and TRBJ2-7; 10 bases are shared with TRBD2. Trimming took 5 bases from V and 1 from J; bases not matched to a gene: 8. Germline loops: CDR1 SGHAT, CDR2 FQNNGV. CDR3 length: 16 residues. CDR3 bases: TGTGCCAGCAGCCTACTGACTAGCGGGCTGTCCTACGAGCAGTACTTC. It is translated as CASSLLTSGLSYEQYF.

The V call is TRBV24-1, the J call TRBJ1-2; 7 nucleotides agree with TRBD1. The V segment lost 6 bases and the J segment 2 bases; nucleotides outside the gene matches: 5. The CDR3 is 14 amino acids. CDR1 is KGHDR and CDR2 is SFDVKD in the germline V gene. The CDR3 sequence: CATSSTGRNYGYTF. The CDR3 DNA reads TGTGCCACCAGTTCGACAGGGAGGAACTATGGCTACACCTTC.

This chain links TRBV4-3 with TRBJ2-3; TRBD1 or TRBD2 may be the D gene (5 bases each). Germline V gene sequence: CDR1 LGHNA, CDR2 YSLEER. This CDR3 spans 16 amino acids. V lost 1 base, J lost 3 bases, and 14 bases lay in between. CDR3 in amino acids: CASSQGGQGVTDTQYF. The CDR3 DNA is TGCGCCAGCAGCCAAGGTGGGCAGGGAGTAACAGATACGCAGTATTTT.

The chain is built from TRBV20-1 and TRBJ2-1, with D possibly being TRBD1 (5 bases). This CDR3 region has 14 residues. Looked up from germline, CDR1 is DFQATT and CDR2 is SNEGSKA (reference sequence). Trimming removed 3 bases at V and 5 bases at J, with 14 bases between. The CDR3 DNA follows: TGCAGTGCTAGTTTTCAAGGGGTAAACAATGAGCAGTTCTTC. This encodes CSASFQGVNNEQFF.

The chain employs TRBV5-1 and TRBJ2-1; 10 bases align to TRBD2. Trimming at V came to 4 bases and at J to 6 bases, leaving 7 bases not matched to a gene. This CDR3 is built from 15 residues. Germline CDR1 and CDR2: SGHRS and YFSETQ. CDR3 residues: CASSPSGRPLNEQFF. The CDR3 DNA reads TGCGCCAGCAGCCCTAGCGGGAGACCCCTCAATGAGCAGTTCTTC.

The genes are TRBV10-3 and TRBJ2-2, with D maybe TRBD2 (6 bases). The V end lost 5 bases, the J end lost 3 bases, and 13 bases lay between the germline ends. CDR3 size: 15 residues. Germline values: CDR1 ENHRY, CDR2 SYGVKD. This chain's CDR3 is CAISWAPGDTGELFF. The CDR3 DNA follows: TGTGCCATCAGTTGGGCCCCGGGGGACACCGGGGAGCTGTTTTTT.

The chain employs TRBV3-1 (or the pseudogene TRBV3-2) and TRBJ1-1; D is unresolved. CDR3 length: 13 residues. Trimming removed 2 bases at V and 4 bases at J, with 8 bases between. Germline CDR1 LGHDT, CDR2 YNNKEL (reference sequence). The CDR3 reads CASSQMVGTEAFF. CDR3 coding DNA: TGTGCCAGCAGCCAAATGGTCGGCACTGAAGCTTTCTTT.

This chain connects TRBV18 to TRBJ1-4, with TRBD1 as a possible D gene (5 bases). The CDR3 spans 13 residues. V was cut by 5 bases and J by 6 bases, with 10 bases left in between. Germline V gives CDR1 KGHSH, CDR2 LQKENI. CDR3 sequence (DNA): TGTGCCAGCTCAGACAGCCCGGATGAAAAACTGTTTTTT. This sequence encodes CASSDSPDEKLFF.

V usage is TRBV7-2 and J usage is TRBJ2-1; possible D gene TRBD1, 7 bases. The length of the CDR3 is 14 residues. V gave up 7 bases and J gave up 6 bases, with 16 bases separating them. Germline V gives CDR1 SGHTA, CDR2 FQGNSA. Here the CDR3 reads CASTRDSTFNEQFF. CDR3 coding DNA: TGTGCCAGCACGCGGGACAGCACTTTCAATGAGCAGTTCTTC. The full variable domain, rest sourced from reference TRBV7-2 and TRBJ2-1, is GAGVSQSPSNKVTEKGKDVELRCDPISGHTALYWYRQSLGQGLEFLIYFQGNSAPDKSGLPSDRFSAERTGGSVSTLTIQRTQQEDSAVYLCASTRDSTFNEQFFGPGTRLTVL.

The rearrangement uses TRBV14 and TRBJ1-4; the D gene is possibly TRBD1 (6 bases). Germline V gene lookup returns CDR1 SGHDN and CDR2 FVKESK. The CDR3 totals 17 residues. Trimming pared 2 bases from V and 1 base from J, leaving 14 bases between. CDR3 bases: TGTGCCAGCAGCCAAATTACACAGGGCGGAACTAATGAAAAACTGTTTTTT. Its translation is CASSQITQGGTNEKLFF.

J is TRBJ1-4 and V is TRBV20-1; D is unclear. The germline V gene has CDR1 DFQATT and CDR2 SNEGSKA (reference sequence). V lost 3 bases, J lost 0 bases, and 11 bases lay in between. The CDR3 contains 15 residues. Written as DNA, the CDR3 is TGCAGTGCTAGTGAGGATACAGCAACTAATGAAAAACTGTTTTTT. It yields the protein CSASEDTATNEKLFF.

This chain links TRBV5-8 with TRBJ1-6; TRBD1 matches at 7 bases. The CDR3 sequence is 14 residues long. Losses at the gene ends were 5 bases for V and 6 bases for J; bases not matched to a gene: 5. In germline, CDR1 is SGHTS, CDR2 YDEGEE. The DNA for the CDR3 is TGTGCCAGCAGTTCACACAGGGGTAATTCACCCCTCCACTTT. Translated: CASSSHRGNSPLHF.

This clone was seen a few times. The chain carries TRBV3-1 (or the pseudogene TRBV3-2) and TRBJ1-1; possible D gene TRBD1, 6 bases. CDR1 is LGHDT, CDR2 YNNKEL, per germline (reference sequence). The CDR3 length is 13 residues. Trimming cost V 5 bases and J 6 bases, with 13 bases left between them. The CDR3 sequence: CASSETTGPEAFF. Here the CDR3 DNA reads TGTGCCAGCAGCGAGACGACAGGCCCTGAAGCTTTCTTT.

This chain links TRBV7-8 with TRBJ2-4, with TRBD1 as a possible D gene (5 bases). The CDR3 loop spans 13 amino acids. Germline V gives CDR1 SGHVS, CDR2 FQNEAQ. V dropped 6 bases and J dropped 8 bases, with 14 bases sitting between them. CDR3 DNA sequence: TGTGCCAGCAGTTCTACCAGGGTTGACATTCAGTACTTC. This translates into CASSSTRVDIQYF.

V is TRBV28 and J is TRBJ2-1; tentatively, D is TRBD1 (5 bases). Germline V gene lookup returns CDR1 MDHEN and CDR2 SYDVKM. The CDR3 spans 14 residues. Between the trimmed V and J ends, which lost 6 bases and 1 base, there was a span of 10 bases. CDR3 sequence reads: CASRKGASYNEQFF. For the CDR3, the DNA is TGTGCCAGCAGGAAAGGGGCATCCTACAATGAGCAGTTCTTC.

A note on this clone: A junction end diverges from the germline sequence, so it may reflect a read error. This rearrangement joins TRBV7-7 to TRBJ2-1, with a possible D match to TRBD2 (5 bases). The CDR3 is made up of 15 amino acids. The germline CDR1 and CDR2 sequences are SSHAT and FNYEAQ (reference sequence). CDR3 bases: TGTGCTAGCAGCCCAGCGGATTCATCCTACAATGAGCAGTTCTTC. Translating it yields CASSPADSSYNEQFF.